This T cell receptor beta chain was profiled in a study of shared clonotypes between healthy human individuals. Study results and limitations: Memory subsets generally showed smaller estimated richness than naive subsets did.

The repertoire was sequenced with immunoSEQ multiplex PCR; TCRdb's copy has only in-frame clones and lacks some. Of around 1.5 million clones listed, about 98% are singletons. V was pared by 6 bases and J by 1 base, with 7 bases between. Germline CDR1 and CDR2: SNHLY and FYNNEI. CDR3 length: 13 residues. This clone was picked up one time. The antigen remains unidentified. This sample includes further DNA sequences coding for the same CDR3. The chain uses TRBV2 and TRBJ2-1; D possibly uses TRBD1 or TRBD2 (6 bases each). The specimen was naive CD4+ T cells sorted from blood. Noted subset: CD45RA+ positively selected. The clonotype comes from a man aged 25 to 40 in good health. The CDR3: CASRGGSYNEQFF. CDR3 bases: TGTGCCAGCAGAGGGGGGTCCTACAATGAGCAGTTCTTC.